This TCR beta chain was captured by sequencing in a study of cytomegalovirus exposure and HLA in healthy donors. General study findings and limits: According to a later analysis, donors in an Asian-associated ancestry cluster reportedly had fewer N-insertions than the roughly 670-donor mean. HLA allele associations emerged for about 18,000 TCR beta sequences in a later analysis, at 0.05 false discovery rate. Highly shared variants forming one cluster were likely a sequencing artifact.

The PCR employed 60 Vbeta primers together with 13 Jbeta primers. Only in-frame clones appear in the TCRdb table, and some are missing; sequencing was by immunoSEQ multiplex PCR. The sample has 100,000 to 150,000 clones, about 84% seen once; the top ten hold about 3.9%. A remark on this clone: Antigen unknown.

The germline CDR1 and CDR2 sequences are LNHDA and SQIVND (reference sequence). Trimming left V 5 bases short and J 3 bases short, with 23 bases between. The CDR3 is 18 residues long. The J gene is TRBJ1-5, the V gene TRBV19; weak D call: TRBD1 (5 bases). The TCR comes from a man between 18 and 29 years old in good health and CMV-seropositive. The sample consisted of PBMCs. Written as DNA, the CDR3 is TGTGCCAGTAGTTTCAAACGAAACTCCCGGGACTTCAATCAGCCCCAGCATTTT. It codes for CASSFKRNSRDFNQPQHF.